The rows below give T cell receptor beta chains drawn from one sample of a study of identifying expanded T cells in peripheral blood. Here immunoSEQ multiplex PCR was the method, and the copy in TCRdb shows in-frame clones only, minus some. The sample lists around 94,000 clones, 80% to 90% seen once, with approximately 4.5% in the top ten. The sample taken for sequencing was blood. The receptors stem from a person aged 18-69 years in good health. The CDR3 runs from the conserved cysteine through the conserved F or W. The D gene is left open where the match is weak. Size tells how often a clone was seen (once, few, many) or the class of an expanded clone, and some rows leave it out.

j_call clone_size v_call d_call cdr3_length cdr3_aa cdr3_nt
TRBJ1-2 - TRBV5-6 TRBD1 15 CASSLVQGAGHGYTF TGTGCCAGCAGCTTGGTACAGGGGGCTGGGCATGGCTACACCTTC
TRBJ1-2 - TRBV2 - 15 CASSGGSGSYYGYTF TGTGCCAGCAGTGGCGGGTCAGGGTCTTACTATGGCTACACCTTC
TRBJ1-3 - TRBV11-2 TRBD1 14 CASSFKGAGNTIYF TGTGCCAGCAGCTTTAAGGGGGCAGGAAACACCATATATTTT
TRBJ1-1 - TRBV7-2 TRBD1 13 CASSPTGRGEAFF TGTGCCAGCAGCCCGACAGGGAGAGGTGAAGCTTTCTTT
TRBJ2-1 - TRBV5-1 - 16 CASSLNRDSQYNEQFF TGCGCCAGCAGCCTGAACCGGGACTCCCAATACAATGAGCAGTTCTTC
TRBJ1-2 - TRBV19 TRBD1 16 CASSPNRPGGYYGYTF TGTGCCAGTAGTCCAAATCGCCCAGGGGGCTACTATGGCTACACCTTC
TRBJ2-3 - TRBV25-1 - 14 CASSRAGRTDTQYF TGTGCCAGCAGTCGAGCGGGCCGCACAGATACGCAGTATTTT
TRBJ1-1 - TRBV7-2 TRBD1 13 CASSPQGGQEAFF TGTGCCAGCAGCCCCCAGGGGGGGCAGGAAGCTTTCTTT
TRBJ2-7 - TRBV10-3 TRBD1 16 CAISESADRGFYEQYF TGTGCCATCAGTGAGTCGGCGGACAGGGGATTCTACGAGCAGTACTTC
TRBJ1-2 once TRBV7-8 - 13 CASSLLDSYGYTF TGTGCCAGCAGCTTACTGGACAGCTATGGCTACACCTTC
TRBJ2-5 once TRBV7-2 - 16 CASSPQQPGLRETQYF TGTGCCAGCAGCCCTCAGCAGCCTGGTCTGCGAGAGACCCAGTACTTC
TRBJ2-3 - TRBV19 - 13 CASSMYVTDTQYF TGTGCCAGTAGTATGTATGTCACAGATACGCAGTATTTT
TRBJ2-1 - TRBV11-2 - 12 CASSLSVGEQFF TGTGCCAGCAGCTTAAGCGTTGGTGAGCAGTTCTTC
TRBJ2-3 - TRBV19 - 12 CASSIGELKQYF TGTGCCAGTAGTATCGGGGAACTCAAGCAGTATTTT
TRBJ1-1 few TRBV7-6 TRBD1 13 CASSSQGDTEAFF TGTGCCAGCAGCTCGCAGGGGGACACTGAAGCTTTCTTT
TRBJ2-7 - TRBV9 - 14 CASSASNLGTEQYF TGTGCCAGCAGCGCGAGTAATCTCGGGACCGAGCAGTACTTC
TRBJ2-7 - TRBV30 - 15 CAWRGRWTGVYEQYF TGTGCCTGGAGGGGACGATGGACGGGGGTCTACGAGCAGTACTTC
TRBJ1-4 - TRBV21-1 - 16 CASSTIPRGEKEKLFF TGTGCCAGCAGCACAATCCCCAGGGGGGAAAAGGAAAAACTGTTTTTT
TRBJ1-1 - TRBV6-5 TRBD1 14 CASSSTGFNTEAFF TGTGCCAGCAGTTCGACAGGGTTTAACACTGAAGCTTTCTTT
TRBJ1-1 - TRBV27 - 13 CASGPGANTEAFF TGTGCCAGCGGGCCGGGCGCGAACACTGAAGCTTTCTTT
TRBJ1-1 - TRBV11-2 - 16 CASSLPDSLRNTEAFF TGTGCCAGCAGCCTCCCTGACAGCCTCCGGAACACTGAAGCTTTCTTT
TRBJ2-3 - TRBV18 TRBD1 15 CASSGPGQGADTQYF TGTGCCAGCTCAGGACCGGGACAGGGGGCGGATACGCAGTATTTT
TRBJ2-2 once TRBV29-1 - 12 CSVQVSTGELFF TGCAGCGTTCAGGTCTCGACCGGGGAGCTGTTTTTT
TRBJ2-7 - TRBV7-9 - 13 CASSLTGRAEQYF TGTGCCAGCAGCTTAACAGGACGGGCCGAGCAGTACTTC
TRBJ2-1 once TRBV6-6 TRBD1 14 CASSGTGGLNEQFF TGTGCCAGCAGTGGGACAGGGGGCTTAAATGAGCAGTTCTTC
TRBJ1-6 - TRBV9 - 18 CASSGGNWTSSYNSPLHF TGTGCCAGCAGCGGTGGGAACTGGACTAGCTCCTATAATTCACCCCTCCACTTT
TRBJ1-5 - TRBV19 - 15 CASSIEGWRNQPQHF TGTGCCAGTAGTATAGAGGGTTGGCGCAATCAGCCCCAGCATTTT
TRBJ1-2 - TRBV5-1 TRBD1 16 CASSYTRQGANYGYTF TGCGCCAGCAGCTATACCCGACAGGGGGCTAACTATGGCTACACCTTC
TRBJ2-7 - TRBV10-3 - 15 CAISEFTRAEDEQYF TGTGCCATCAGTGAGTTTACCCGAGCGGAGGACGAGCAGTACTTC
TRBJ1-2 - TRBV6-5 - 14 CASSPEGLYYGYTF TGTGCCAGCAGTCCCGAGGGGTTGTACTATGGCTACACCTTC
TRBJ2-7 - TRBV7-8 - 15 CASSLAWGPLNEQYF TGTGCCAGCAGCTTGGCGTGGGGGCCTTTAAACGAGCAGTACTTC
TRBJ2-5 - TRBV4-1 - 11 CASKGKETQYF TGCGCCAGCAAGGGGAAAGAGACCCAGTACTTC
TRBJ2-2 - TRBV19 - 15 CASTNGLLNTGELFF TGTGCCAGTACTAATGGACTCCTTAACACCGGGGAGCTGTTTTTT
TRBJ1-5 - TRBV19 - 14 CASSPRDGYQPQHF TGTGCCAGTAGTCCGAGGGACGGCTATCAGCCCCAGCATTTT
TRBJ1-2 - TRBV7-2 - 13 CASSLVGWDGYTF TGTGCCAGCAGCTTAGTGGGGTGGGATGGCTACACCTTC
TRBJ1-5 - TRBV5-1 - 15 CASSLSGGEGSPQHF TGCGCCAGCAGTCTGTCGGGGGGCGAGGGTTCGCCCCAGCATTTT
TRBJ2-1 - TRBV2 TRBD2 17 CAGSTRGTSGGAHEQFF TGTGCCGGATCGACCCGGGGGACTAGCGGGGGGGCACATGAGCAGTTCTTC
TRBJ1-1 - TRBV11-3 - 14 CASRKNRENTEAFF TGTGCCAGCAGGAAAAATAGGGAGAACACTGAAGCTTTCTTT
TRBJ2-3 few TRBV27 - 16 CASSFYIDRGTDTQYF TGTGCCAGCAGTTTCTATATCGACAGAGGCACAGATACGCAGTATTTT
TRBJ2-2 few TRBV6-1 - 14 CASCKGGVTGELFF TGTGCCAGCTGTAAAGGGGGGGTCACCGGGGAGCTGTTTTTT
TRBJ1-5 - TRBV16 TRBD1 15 CASSQSDRGNQPQHF TGTGCCAGCAGCCAATCGGACAGGGGGAATCAGCCCCAGCATTTT
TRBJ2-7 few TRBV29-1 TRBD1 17 CSVVGDTTGARTYEQYF TGCAGCGTTGTAGGAGATACGACAGGGGCCCGGACCTACGAGCAGTACTTC
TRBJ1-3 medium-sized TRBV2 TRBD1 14 CASSRQGGRNTIYF TGTGCCAGCAGCAGACAGGGAGGCCGAAACACCATATATTTT
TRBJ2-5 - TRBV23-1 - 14 CASSQGEPPETQYF TGCGCCAGCAGTCAAGGGGAACCTCCAGAGACCCAGTACTTC
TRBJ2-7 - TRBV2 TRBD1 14 CASSGQEDVRGQYF TGTGCCAGCAGCGGACAGGAGGATGTACGAGGGCAGTACTTC
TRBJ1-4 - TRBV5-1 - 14 CASSFGTDNEKLFF TGCGCCAGCAGCTTCGGGACGGACAATGAAAAACTGTTTTTT
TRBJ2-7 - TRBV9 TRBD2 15 CASSPGGTELYEQYF TGTGCCAGCAGCCCGGGGGGGACCGAACTCTACGAGCAGTACTTC
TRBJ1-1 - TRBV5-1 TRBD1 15 CASSFGYTGDTEAFF TGCGCCAGCAGCTTTGGCTATACAGGGGACACTGAAGCTTTCTTT
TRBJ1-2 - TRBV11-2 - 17 CASSLVLAESFNYGYTF TGTGCCAGCAGCTTAGTGCTGGCAGAGAGTTTTAACTATGGCTACACCTTC
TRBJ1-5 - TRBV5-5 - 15 CASSLDRAYNQPQHF TGTGCCAGCAGCTTGGACAGGGCATATAATCAGCCCCAGCATTTT